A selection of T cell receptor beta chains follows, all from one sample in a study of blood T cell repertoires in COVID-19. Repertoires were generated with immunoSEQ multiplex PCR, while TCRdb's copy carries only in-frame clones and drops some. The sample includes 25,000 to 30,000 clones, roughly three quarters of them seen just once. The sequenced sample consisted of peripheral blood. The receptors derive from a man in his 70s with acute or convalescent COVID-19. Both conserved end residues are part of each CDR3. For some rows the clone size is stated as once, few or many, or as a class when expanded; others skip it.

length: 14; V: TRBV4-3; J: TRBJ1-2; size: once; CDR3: CASSQDIGGYGYTF
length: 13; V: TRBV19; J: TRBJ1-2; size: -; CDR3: CASSKIGGYGYTF
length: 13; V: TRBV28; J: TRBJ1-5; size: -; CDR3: CASITGYEQPQHF
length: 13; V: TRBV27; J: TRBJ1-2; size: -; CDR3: CASSFGGEYGYTF
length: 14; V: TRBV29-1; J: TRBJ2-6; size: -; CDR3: CSVVDSSGANVLTF
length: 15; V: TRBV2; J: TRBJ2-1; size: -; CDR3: CAHQEATRSYNEQFF
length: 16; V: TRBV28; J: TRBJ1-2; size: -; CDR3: CASILRDAGASYGYTF
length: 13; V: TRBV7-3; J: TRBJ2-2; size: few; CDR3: CASSSTGTGELFF
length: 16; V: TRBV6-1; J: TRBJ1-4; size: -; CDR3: CASSEGYEVTNEKLFF
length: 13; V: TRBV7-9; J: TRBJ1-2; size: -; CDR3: CASNPTGTYGYTF
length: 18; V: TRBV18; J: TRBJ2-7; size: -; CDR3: CASSPLRLRQGSSYEQYF
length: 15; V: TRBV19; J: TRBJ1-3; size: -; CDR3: CASRWGQGLGNTIYF
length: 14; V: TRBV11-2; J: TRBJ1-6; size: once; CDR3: CASSLAAGNSPLHF
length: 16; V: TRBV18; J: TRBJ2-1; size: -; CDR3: CASSPPGQGARNEQFF
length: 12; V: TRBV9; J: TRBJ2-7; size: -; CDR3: CASSFQGREQYF
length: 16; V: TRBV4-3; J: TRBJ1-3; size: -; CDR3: CASSQDLGGSVNTIYF
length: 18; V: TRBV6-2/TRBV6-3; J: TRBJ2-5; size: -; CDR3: CASSYSLAEIAPQETQYF
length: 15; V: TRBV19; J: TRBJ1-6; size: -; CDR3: CASSIDLGGVSPLHF
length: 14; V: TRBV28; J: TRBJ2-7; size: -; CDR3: CASSLGGATYEQYF
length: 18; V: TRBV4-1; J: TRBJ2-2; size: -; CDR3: CASSQDPLAGLNTGELFF
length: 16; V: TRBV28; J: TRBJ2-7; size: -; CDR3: CASSTRGTSGTYEQYF
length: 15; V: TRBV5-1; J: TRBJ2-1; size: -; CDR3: CASSMGQVPDNEQFF
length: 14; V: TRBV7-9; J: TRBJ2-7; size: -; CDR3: CASVSTGQGHEQYF
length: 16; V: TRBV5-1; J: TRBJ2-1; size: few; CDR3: CASSPGGGQGVFGQFF
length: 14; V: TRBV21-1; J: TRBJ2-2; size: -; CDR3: CASSKVTSTGELFF
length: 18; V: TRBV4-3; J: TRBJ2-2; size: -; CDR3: CASSQESGLAGWMGELFF
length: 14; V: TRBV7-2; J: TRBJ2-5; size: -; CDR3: CASSLWGDQETQYF
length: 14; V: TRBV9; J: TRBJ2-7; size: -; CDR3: CASTTEGSSYEQYF
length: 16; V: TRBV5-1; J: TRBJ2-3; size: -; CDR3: CASSLLAGGSTDTQYF
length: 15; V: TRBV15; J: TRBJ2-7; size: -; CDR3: CATSRGGFRKYEQYF
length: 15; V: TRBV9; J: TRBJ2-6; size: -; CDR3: CASNRQGSGANVLTF
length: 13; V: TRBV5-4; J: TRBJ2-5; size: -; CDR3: CASSLESQETQYF
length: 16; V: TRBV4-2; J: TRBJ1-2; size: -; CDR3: CASSQGGRGSNYGYTF
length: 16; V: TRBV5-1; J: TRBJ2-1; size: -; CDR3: CASSLETGGANNEQFF
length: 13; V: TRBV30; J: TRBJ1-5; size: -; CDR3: CAWSPGAGQPQHF
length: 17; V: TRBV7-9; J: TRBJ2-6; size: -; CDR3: CASSLDGAALHGNVLTF
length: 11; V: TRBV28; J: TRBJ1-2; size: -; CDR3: CASSRVRGYTF
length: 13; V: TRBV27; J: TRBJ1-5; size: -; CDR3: CASAAALNQPQHF
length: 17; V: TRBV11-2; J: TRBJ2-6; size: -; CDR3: CASSPYLGPSGANVLTF
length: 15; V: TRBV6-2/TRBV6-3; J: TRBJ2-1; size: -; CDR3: CASSYSEGMGAEQFF
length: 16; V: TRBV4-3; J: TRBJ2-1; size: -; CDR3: CASSQERGLSYNEQFF
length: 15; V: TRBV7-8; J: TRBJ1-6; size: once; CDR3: CASSWGTGEGSPLHF
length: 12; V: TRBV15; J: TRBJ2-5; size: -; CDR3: CATSPGAGTQYF
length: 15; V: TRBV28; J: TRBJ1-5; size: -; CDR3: CASSTMGGQVQPQHF
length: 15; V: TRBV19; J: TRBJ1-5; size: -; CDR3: CASSGQGLLNQPQHF
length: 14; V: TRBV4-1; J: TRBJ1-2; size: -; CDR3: CASSQDRTFYGYTF
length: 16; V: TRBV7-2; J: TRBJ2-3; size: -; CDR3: CASSPTSGTYTDTQYF
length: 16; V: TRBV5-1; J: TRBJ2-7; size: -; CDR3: CASSPMVSGFSYEQYF